Below are 10 T cell receptor beta chains sequenced from a single sample in a study of T-cell memory formation after mild COVID-19. TCRdb used MiXCR to reprocess the 5' RACE reads, holding one entry per CDR3 protein. The profile shows over 500,000 distinct CDR3 sequences, around a sixth of them singletons. Sequencing input: PBMCs or a T cell subset sorted from them (not recorded which). Receptor source: an adult woman who had mild COVID-19 (a few samples of this study predate the infection). Cell type and time point are not known.

This clonotype has more than one count but fewer than ten. CDR3 protein: CASSILSGANYEQYF. DNA for the CDR3: TGTGCCAGTAGTATATTGTCAGGGGCCAACTACGAGCAGTACTTC. This chain joins TRBV19 and TRBJ2-7, with D perhaps TRBD1 (6 bases). The CDR3 consists of 15 residues. V was pared by 2 bases and J by 3 bases, with 14 bases between. Germline loops: CDR1 LNHDA, CDR2 SQIVND (reference sequence).

This clonotype was counted between two and nine times. This chain uses TRBV11-3 with TRBJ1-1; no reliable D call. The CDR3 is 13 residues long. Germline CDR1 SGHNT, CDR2 YENEEA. V lost 3 bases and J lost 3, with 8 bases in between. CDR3 bases: TGTGCCAGCAGCTTCTCGGGATACACTGAAGCTTTCTTT. Translating gives CASSFSGYTEAFF.

The chain carries TRBV7-2 and TRBJ1-2; D is unresolved. Looked up from germline, CDR1 is SGHTA and CDR2 is FQGNSA. Trimming shortened V by 1 base and J by 0 bases, and 12 bases separated the two germline ends. The CDR3 covers 16 residues. The CDR3 DNA is TGTGCCAGCAGCTTAGGATCTGCCGGACCTAACTATGGCTACACCTTC. This codes for CASSLGSAGPNYGYTF.

This clonotype turned up a few times. The chain carries TRBV5-1 and TRBJ1-1, with 9 positions matching TRBD1. The trim removed 4 bases at V and 6 bases at J, leaving 7 bases unmatched. Germline values: CDR1 SGHRS, CDR2 YFSETQ. CDR3 size: 14 residues. The CDR3 reads CASSPDGQGSEAFF. The DNA of the CDR3 is TGCGCCAGCAGCCCGGACGGACAGGGGTCTGAAGCTTTCTTT. Full variable domain (remainder filled in from reference TRBV5-1 and TRBJ1-1): KAGVTQTPRYLIKTRGQQVTLSCSPISGHRSVSWYQQTPGQGLQFLFEYFSETQRNKGNFPGRFSGRQFSNSRSEMNVSTLELGDSALYLCASSPDGQGSEAFFGQGTRLTVV.

This clonotype was seen ten or more times. The J gene is TRBJ1-6, the V gene TRBV30, with D possibly TRBD1 on 6 matching bases. Germline V gene data show CDR1 as GTSNPN and CDR2 as SVGIG (reference sequence). The CDR3 is made up of 15 amino acids. The V gene lost 1 base and the J gene lost 5 bases, with 12 bases spanning the gap. CDR3: CAWSAMGQDNSPLHF. CDR3 sequence (DNA): TGTGCCTGGAGTGCTATGGGACAAGATAATTCACCCCTCCACTTT.

This clonotype was seen at least ten times. One end of the junction fails to match germline, which may point to a read error. This chain uses TRBV29-1 with TRBJ2-1; no reliable D call. The CDR3 has 10 amino acids. CDR1 is SQVTM, CDR2 ANQGSEA, per germline. This CDR3 reads CSAAHKEQFF. The DNA of the CDR3 is TGCAGCGCCGCTCACAAGGAGCAGTTCTTC.

The chain has TRBV2 and TRBJ2-7, with 8 nucleotides matching TRBD2. The CDR3 contains 17 residues. With V trimmed by 4 bases and J by 2 bases, 13 bases remained unmatched. Germline V lookup: CDR1 SNHLY, CDR2 FYNNEI. The CDR3 region is CASSGPHLIAGTYEQYF. CDR3 nucleotide sequence: TGTGCCAGCAGTGGCCCCCACTTGATAGCGGGGACCTACGAGCAGTACTTC.

This clonotype was counted between two and nine times. As DNA, the CDR3 is TGTGCCAGCAGTTTAAGGTCTGCGGGGCCCGGGGCTTTCTTT. Encoded protein: CASSLRSAGPGAFF. The chain couples TRBV6-5 to TRBJ1-1, with a tentative D call TRBD1 (5 bases). The CDR3 has 14 amino acids. Germline V lookup: CDR1 MNHEY, CDR2 SVGAGI. V was cut by 4 bases and J by 11 bases, with 20 bases left in between.

This clonotype was observed a handful of times. The J gene is TRBJ2-5, the V gene TRBV5-1, with a weak D call TRBD2 (6 bases). Germline CDR1 reads SGHRS; CDR2 reads YFSETQ. V lost 1 base and J 2 bases, leaving 12 bases between the germline ends. The CDR3 contains 15 residues. CDR3 residues: CASSLSDYQQETQYF. CDR3 sequence (DNA): TGCGCCAGCAGCTTGTCGGACTACCAACAAGAGACCCAGTACTTC.

V and J are TRBV20-1 and TRBJ1-5; D is perhaps TRBD1 (5 bases). With 0 bases removed from V and 7 bases from J, the gap between germline ends came to 13 bases. The CDR3 extends over 14 amino acids. Germline values: CDR1 DFQATT, CDR2 SNEGSKA (reference sequence). In DNA form, the CDR3 reads TGCAGTGCTAGAGATCCTCGAGGGGAACAGCCCCAGCATTTT. Its translation: CSARDPRGEQPQHF.